Listed below are T cell receptor beta chains from one sample, sequenced in a study of blood T cell repertoires in COVID-19. TCRdb keeps only in-frame clones here, not all; method: immunoSEQ multiplex PCR. This table has 250,000 to 350,000 clones, 88% appearing once. The material sequenced was peripheral blood. The receptors derive from a woman in her twenties or thirties with COVID-19, enrolled during active disease. Both conserved end residues are part of each CDR3. A D gene is named only where the DNA matches it firmly. For some rows the clone size is stated as once, few or many, or as a class when expanded; others skip it.

cdr3_length,v_call,j_call,d_call,clone_size,cdr3_nt,cdr3_aa
18,TRBV27,TRBJ2-6,NA,NA,TGTGCCAGCAGCCCTTGGGGCGGTCTTGGCTCTGGGGCCAACGTCCTGACTTTC,CASSPWGGLGSGANVLTF
16,TRBV18,TRBJ2-1,TRBD1,NA,TGTGCCAGCTCACCGACAGGGGTCGTCATCTACAATGAGCAGTTCTTC,CASSPTGVVIYNEQFF
14,TRBV19,TRBJ1-5,NA,NA,TGTGCCAGTAGTATCCAGCAGGGTGGACAGCCCCAGCATTTT,CASSIQQGGQPQHF
13,TRBV27,TRBJ1-2,NA,NA,TGTGCCAGCAGTCCCGGACAGTACTATGGCTACACCTTC,CASSPGQYYGYTF
14,TRBV19,TRBJ2-7,NA,once,TGTGCCAGTAGTATACGGGGTTTCACCTACGAGCAGTACTTC,CASSIRGFTYEQYF
13,TRBV2,TRBJ1-4,TRBD1,NA,TGTGCCAGCAGGGAGACAGGGGGAGAAAAACTGTTTTTT,CASRETGGEKLFF
15,TRBV7-9,TRBJ2-7,TRBD2,NA,TGTGCCAGCAGTCTAGGAAGCGGGAGGAACAACGAGCAGTACTTC,CASSLGSGRNNEQYF
13,TRBV4-3,TRBJ2-7,TRBD2,NA,TGCGCCAGCAGCGGCGGGAGGTCCTACGAGCAGTACTTC,CASSGGRSYEQYF
12,TRBV12-3/TRBV12-4,TRBJ2-1,NA,NA,TGTGCCAGCAGTTTACTCCGCAATGAGCAGTTCTTC,CASSLLRNEQFF
14,TRBV30,TRBJ1-4,NA,NA,TGTGCCTGGAGTACCCGGGGGGATTTTGAAAAACTGTTTTTT,CAWSTRGDFEKLFF
15,TRBV2,TRBJ2-3,TRBD2,NA,TGTGCCAGCAGTGATGAGCGGGAGCTAGCAGATACGCAGTATTTT,CASSDERELADTQYF
13,TRBV3-1/TRBV3-2,TRBJ2-7,NA,few,TGTGCCAGCACGGGGGAGGCCTTCTACGAGCAGTACTTC,CASTGEAFYEQYF
13,TRBV7-8,TRBJ2-3,TRBD2,NA,TGTGCCAGCAGCCCCATATCCGGGGGGGATCAGTATTTT,CASSPISGGDQYF